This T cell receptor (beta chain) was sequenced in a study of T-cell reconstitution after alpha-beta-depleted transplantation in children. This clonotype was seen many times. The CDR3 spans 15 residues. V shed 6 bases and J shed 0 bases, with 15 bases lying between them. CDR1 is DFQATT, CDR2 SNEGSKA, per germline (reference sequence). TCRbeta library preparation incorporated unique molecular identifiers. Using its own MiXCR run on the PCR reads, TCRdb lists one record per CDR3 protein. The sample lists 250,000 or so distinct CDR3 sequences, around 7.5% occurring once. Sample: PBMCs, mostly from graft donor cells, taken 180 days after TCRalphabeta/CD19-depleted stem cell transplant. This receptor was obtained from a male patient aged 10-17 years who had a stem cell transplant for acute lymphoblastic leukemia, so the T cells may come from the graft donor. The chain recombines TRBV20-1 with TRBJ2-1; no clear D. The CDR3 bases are TGCAGTGCCCCTTGGGGAAAGAGCTCCTACAATGAGCAGTTCTTC. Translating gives CSAPWGKSSYNEQFF.